The present TCR beta chain was sequenced within a study of blood T cells in healthy people across ages. Overall study findings and caveats: Naive CD4+ cells and diversity were both higher in long-lived donors than in aged donors.

Every participating donor contributed approximately 10 milliliters of peripheral blood through a draw. Isolation recovered at least 6.5 million PBMCs from every sample. The junction had 11 bases not matched to a gene; V was cut back by 7 bases and J by 5 bases. CDR1 is DFQATT, CDR2 SNEGSKA, per germline (reference sequence). This CDR3 is 14 amino acids long. It was with a sample-barcoded 5' primer and a J-beta primer mix that a second PCR of roughly 7 to 11 cycles was run. TCRdb used MiXCR to reprocess the 5' RACE reads, holding one entry per CDR3 protein. The repertoire has under 700,000 distinct CDR3 sequences, 24% of them found once; the top ten carry 7.5% to 9%. Worth noting for this clonotype: Its antigen is as yet unknown.

These records were also assigned to another study, of T cells of mothers and their children. That study reports: For related and unrelated pairs alike, thymic selection shapes TCR recombination output similarly.

Sequencing was done on a sample of blood. The chain is built from TRBV20-1 and TRBJ2-7, with 10 bases matching TRBD2. This receptor was identified in a boy aged 5-17 years in good health. This chain's CDR3 is CSGLGAGTSDEQYF. For the CDR3, the DNA is TGCAGTGGCCTAGGGGCCGGGACTAGCGACGAGCAGTACTTC.